The next 20 T cell receptor beta chains were all read from a single sample in a study of blood T cell repertoires in COVID-19. Data came from immunoSEQ multiplex PCR; TCRdb stores just in-frame clones and leaves some out. Here the sample spans about 170,000 clones, about 86% being singletons. The sample comprised peripheral blood. The receptors derive from a human donor with acute or convalescent COVID-19. The donor label of this sample is uncertain.

V usage is TRBV5-1 and J usage is TRBJ2-5, with D perhaps matching TRBD1 (7 bases). The V gene lost 1 base and the J gene lost 4 bases, with 14 bases spanning the gap. Per germline, CDR1 SGHRS and CDR2 YFSETQ. The CDR3 spans 15 residues. The CDR3 nucleotides are TGCGCCAGCAGCTTGTCTGGCCAGGGGGGAGAGACCCAGTACTTC. Protein: CASSLSGQGGETQYF. Using reference TRBV5-1 and TRBJ2-5 for the parts outside the CDR3, the full variable domain is KAGVTQTPRYLIKTRGQQVTLSCSPISGHRSVSWYQQTPGQGLQFLFEYFSETQRNKGNFPGRFSGRQFSNSRSEMNVSTLELGDSALYLCASSLSGQGGETQYFGPGTRLLVL.

The chain links TRBV12-3 or TRBV12-4 to TRBJ1-6; D may be TRBD1 (5 bases). The CDR3 has 13 amino acids. The germline V and J ends were trimmed by 3 bases and 10 bases, with 10 bases remaining between them. DNA for the CDR3: TGTGCCAGCAGTTTCGACAGTACCTCACCCCTCCACTTT. Its translation is CASSFDSTSPLHF.

This rearrangement joins TRBV2 to TRBJ1-1, with D tentatively TRBD1 (6 bases). Looked up from germline, CDR1 is SNHLY and CDR2 is FYNNEI. V was pared by 7 bases and J by 5 bases, with 20 bases between. The CDR3 runs 15 residues. The CDR3 loop is CASTWGSQGRTEAFF. CDR3 nucleotide sequence: TGTGCCAGCACCTGGGGGTCACAGGGTCGGACTGAAGCTTTCTTT.

The chain has TRBV5-4 and TRBJ2-2; 11 bases agree with TRBD1. The CDR3 runs 15 residues. The V gene's germline CDR1 is SGHNT and CDR2 YYREEE (reference sequence). Trimming cost V 3 bases and J 7 bases; bases outside gene matches: 5. The CDR3 DNA follows: TGTGCCAGCAGCTGGGGACAGGGGGTCCGCGGGGAGCTGTTTTTT. Translating gives CASSWGQGVRGELFF.

This chain uses TRBV19 with TRBJ2-1; TRBD2 matches 8 bases. Germline assignment: CDR1 LNHDA and CDR2 SQIVND (reference sequence). With V trimmed by 3 bases and J by 9 bases, 7 bases remained unmatched. This CDR3 comprises 14 residues. This CDR3 is CASSMSGGLGEQFF. The CDR3 DNA is TGTGCCAGTAGTATGAGCGGGGGCCTAGGTGAGCAGTTCTTC.

The chain employs TRBV7-2 and TRBJ2-1, with 13 bases fitting TRBD2. The CDR3 spans 15 residues. Trimming removed 6 bases from V and 6 bases from J; junction bases left unmatched: 5. In germline, CDR1 is SGHTA, CDR2 FQGNSA. CDR3 nucleotides: TGTGCCAGCAGAGTGGGACTAGCGGGAATCAATGAGCAGTTCTTC. The encoded protein is CASRVGLAGINEQFF.

This clone was detected only once. V is TRBV7-3 and J is TRBJ1-1; D uncertain. Germline V gene sequence: CDR1 SGHTA, CDR2 FQGTGA. This CDR3 contains 13 residues. Trimming took off 2 bases at V and 3 bases at J, with 7 bases between the two ends. The CDR3 spells CASSLGRYTEAFF. The CDR3 nucleotides are TGTGCCAGCAGCTTAGGCCGCTACACTGAAGCTTTCTTT.

The V call is TRBV3-1 (or the pseudogene TRBV3-2), the J call TRBJ1-2; TRBD1 matches at 8 bases. Losses at the gene ends were 7 bases for V and 4 bases for J; bases not matched to a gene: 11. The CDR3 runs 15 residues. CDR1 is LGHDT, CDR2 YNNKEL, per germline (reference sequence). CDR3 loop: CASNTAAGGSYGYTF. CDR3 coding DNA: TGTGCCAGCAACACGGCGGCAGGGGGCAGCTATGGCTACACCTTC.

The rearrangement joins TRBV20-1 to TRBJ2-3; 7 bases line up with TRBD2. CDR1 is DFQATT and CDR2 is SNEGSKA in the germline V gene (reference sequence). This CDR3 has 10 amino acids. The CDR3 spells CGGDTDTQYF. The CDR3 coding sequence is TGCGGGGGGGACACAGATACGCAGTATTTT.

The rearrangement uses TRBV28 and TRBJ2-1; D is unclear. Germline V CDR1 and CDR2: MDHEN, SYDVKM. This CDR3 comprises 14 residues. V shed 3 bases and J shed 6 bases, with 12 bases lying between them. The CDR3 region has the DNA TGTGCCAGCAGTTTGGCGACTCTCGTCAATGAGCAGTTCTTC. Translation gives CASSLATLVNEQFF.

This clone was counted only a few times. The chain links TRBV30 to TRBJ1-6; D possibly corresponds to TRBD1 (6 bases). Trimming left V 0 bases short and J 8 bases short, with 8 bases between. Germline V gene data show CDR1 as GTSNPN and CDR2 as SVGIG (reference sequence). The CDR3 covers 13 residues. CDR3 nucleotide sequence: TGTGCCTGGAGTGTAAAGGGGGATTCACCCCTCCACTTT. Residues: CAWSVKGDSPLHF.

The V gene is TRBV27, the J gene TRBJ1-4; 10 bases line up with TRBD1. Germline V gene sequence: CDR1 MNHEY, CDR2 SMNVEV (reference sequence). Unmatched junction bases numbered 12, after V lost 3 bases and J lost 2 bases. CDR3 length equals 19 residues. The CDR3: CASSFRQGAGALTNEKLFF. Here the CDR3 DNA reads TGTGCCAGCAGTTTCCGACAGGGGGCCGGAGCCCTTACTAATGAAAAACTGTTTTTT.

The rearrangement uses TRBV6-6 and TRBJ1-4, with D possibly matching TRBD1 (5 bases). CDR1 is MNHNY, CDR2 SVGAGI, per germline (reference sequence). The CDR3 runs to 14 residues. V was shortened by 10 bases and J by 7 bases, with 19 bases between the two germline ends. The DNA for the CDR3 is TGTGCCACTTCAGGTGGGCAGGGAAGTGAAAAACTGTTTTTT. As protein: CATSGGQGSEKLFF.

This sequence joins TRBV19 and TRBJ1-5, with no clear D. Germline V gene lookup returns CDR1 LNHDA and CDR2 SQIVND (reference sequence). The CDR3 is made up of 12 amino acids. Trimming took off 3 bases at V and 4 bases at J, with 4 bases between the two ends. In DNA, the CDR3 is TGTGCCAGTAGTATCCTTAATCAGCCCCAGCATTTT. Protein sequence: CASSILNQPQHF.

DNA for the CDR3: TGTGCCAGTAGTCCTTCTAGGCAACAGCCCCAGCATTTT. It encodes CASSPSRQQPQHF. The chain couples TRBV19 to TRBJ1-5, with D uncertain. The germline V gene encodes CDR1 LNHDA and CDR2 SQIVND (reference sequence). CDR3 length equals 13 residues. The germline V and J ends were trimmed by 5 bases and 7 bases, with 12 bases remaining between them.

The J gene is TRBJ1-2, the V gene TRBV25-1, with 11 bases identical to TRBD1. This CDR3 is 15 amino acids long. Looked up from germline, CDR1 is MGHDK and CDR2 is SYGVNS. J was trimmed by 7 bases and V by 3 bases; bases with no gene match: 7. The CDR3 region has the DNA TGTGCCAGCAGTGAGGGACAGGGGGTAAAGAGTGGCTACACCTTC. Its translation is CASSEGQGVKSGYTF.

The chain couples TRBV27 to TRBJ1-5; D is uncertain. Trimming removed 4 bases from V and 4 bases from J, with 8 bases in between. CDR1 and CDR2 from the germline V gene are MNHEY and SMNVEV (reference sequence). This CDR3 contains 13 residues. CDR3: CASSSLANQPQHF. In nucleotides, the CDR3 is TGTGCCAGCAGTTCTTTGGCAAATCAGCCCCAGCATTTT.

This clone appeared a few times. V is TRBV19 and J is TRBJ2-7, with D maybe TRBD1 (6 bases). V was trimmed by 3 bases and J by 6 bases, leaving 12 bases between them. CDR3 length equals 13 residues. The germline V gene encodes CDR1 LNHDA and CDR2 SQIVND (reference sequence). DNA for the CDR3: TGTGCCAGTAGTATTGAAGCAGGGGTCGAGCAGTACTTC. Translated: CASSIEAGVEQYF.

This clone has a single count. The rearrangement joins TRBV28 to TRBJ1-5; 7 nucleotides align to TRBD1. V gave up 2 bases and J gave up 4 bases; unmatched junction bases: 8. Germline-derived CDR1 and CDR2 are MDHEN and SYDVKM. This CDR3 spans 16 amino acids. Written as DNA, the CDR3 is TGTGCCAGCAGTTTACTGACAGGGTTCGATAATCAGCCCCAGCATTTT. Amino acid sequence: CASSLLTGFDNQPQHF.

The rearrangement links TRBV30 to TRBJ2-7; no clear D gene. Trimming shortened V by 3 bases and J by 3 bases, and 12 bases separated the two germline ends. The CDR3 runs 13 residues. CDR1 and CDR2 (germline): GTSNPN, SVGIG (reference sequence). This CDR3 is CAWREPSNYEQYF. Written as DNA, the CDR3 is TGTGCCTGGAGAGAACCGTCTAACTACGAGCAGTACTTC. Based on the CDR3 plus reference TRBV30 and TRBJ2-7, the full variable domain is SQTIHQWPATLVQPVGSPLSLECTVEGTSNPNLYWYRQAAGRGLQLLFYSVGIGQISSEVPQNLSASRPQDRQFILSSKKLLLSDSGFYLCAWREPSNYEQYFGPGTRLTVT.